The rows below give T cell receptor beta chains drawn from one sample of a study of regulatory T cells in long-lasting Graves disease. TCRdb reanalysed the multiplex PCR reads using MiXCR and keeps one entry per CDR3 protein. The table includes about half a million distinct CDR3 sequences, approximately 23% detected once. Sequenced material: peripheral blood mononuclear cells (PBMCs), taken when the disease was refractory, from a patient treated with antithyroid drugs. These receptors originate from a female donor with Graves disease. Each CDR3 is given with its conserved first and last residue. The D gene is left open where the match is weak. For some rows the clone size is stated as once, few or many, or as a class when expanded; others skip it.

CDR3aa: CASSSTGSYLYEQYF
CDR3nt: TGCGCCAGCAGCTCGACAGGGTCCTATCTCTACGAGCAGTACTTC
j_gene: TRBJ2-7
abundance: once
v_gene: TRBV5-1
d_gene: TRBD1

CDR3aa: CSAKEGLYTDTQYF
CDR3nt: TGCAGTGCTAAAGAGGGACTGTACACAGATACGCAGTATTTT
j_gene: TRBJ2-3
abundance: -
v_gene: TRBV20-1
d_gene: -

CDR3aa: CASTLTTTANYGYTF
CDR3nt: TGTGCCAGCACCCTCACCACGACAGCCAACTATGGCTACACCTTC
j_gene: TRBJ1-2
abundance: few
v_gene: TRBV7-9
d_gene: -

CDR3aa: CASSFPGLEIYEQYF
CDR3nt: TGTGCCAGCAGCTTCCCGGGACTAGAAATCTACGAGCAGTACTTC
j_gene: TRBJ2-7
abundance: -
v_gene: TRBV3-1
d_gene: TRBD2

CDR3aa: CASGSGLVGKETQYF
CDR3nt: TGTGCTAGTGGTTCCGGTTTGGTCGGAAAGGAGACCCAGTACTTC
j_gene: TRBJ2-5
abundance: many
v_gene: TRBV12-5
d_gene: -

CDR3aa: CASSLMSLGTENTGELFF
CDR3nt: TGTGCCAGCAGTTTAATGAGTCTGGGGACAGAAAACACCGGGGAGCTGTTTTTT
j_gene: TRBJ2-2
abundance: -
v_gene: TRBV12-3/TRBV12-4
d_gene: TRBD1

CDR3aa: CASSRDSPNTGELFF
CDR3nt: TGTGCCAGCAGCCGGGACAGTCCGAACACCGGGGAGCTGTTTTTT
j_gene: TRBJ2-2
abundance: many
v_gene: TRBV6-1
d_gene: TRBD1

CDR3aa: CSASPGGYF
CDR3nt: TGCAGTGCTAGTCCCGGCGGGTACTTC
j_gene: TRBJ2-5
abundance: many
v_gene: TRBV20-1
d_gene: -

CDR3aa: CASSYGTGASEAFF
CDR3nt: TGTGCCAGCAGTTACGGGACAGGGGCCTCTGAAGCTTTCTTT
j_gene: TRBJ1-1
abundance: many
v_gene: TRBV6-5
d_gene: TRBD1

CDR3aa: CAISPDGQGGETQYF
CDR3nt: TGTGCCATCAGCCCTGATGGACAGGGCGGCGAGACCCAGTACTTC
j_gene: TRBJ2-5
abundance: many
v_gene: TRBV10-3
d_gene: TRBD1

CDR3aa: CASSRQGKYNSPLHF
CDR3nt: TGTGCCAGCAGCCGACAGGGGAAATATAATTCACCCCTCCACTTT
j_gene: TRBJ1-6
abundance: -
v_gene: TRBV7-9
d_gene: TRBD1

CDR3aa: CSAVDRGFQETQYF
CDR3nt: TGCAGTGCCGTAGACAGGGGATTCCAAGAGACCCAGTACTTC
j_gene: TRBJ2-5
abundance: many
v_gene: TRBV20-1
d_gene: TRBD1

CDR3aa: CASRPGTGYGYTF
CDR3nt: TGTGCCAGTCGTCCCGGGACAGGGTATGGCTACACCTTC
j_gene: TRBJ1-2
abundance: -
v_gene: TRBV3-1
d_gene: TRBD1

CDR3aa: CATSDLGQGGLETQYF
CDR3nt: TGTGCCACCAGTGATCTAGGACAGGGCGGCCTCGAGACCCAGTACTTC
j_gene: TRBJ2-5
abundance: many
v_gene: TRBV24-1
d_gene: TRBD1

CDR3aa: CASSLGFHTEAFF
CDR3nt: TGTGCCAGCAGCTTAGGGTTCCACACTGAAGCTTTCTTT
j_gene: TRBJ1-1
abundance: many
v_gene: TRBV7-2
d_gene: -

CDR3aa: CASKEREGTDTQYF
CDR3nt: TGTGCCAGCAAGGAGCGGGAAGGAACAGATACGCAGTATTTT
j_gene: TRBJ2-3
abundance: -
v_gene: TRBV2
d_gene: TRBD2

CDR3aa: CSAKDTSGANVLTF
CDR3nt: TGCAGTGCTAAAGACACCTCTGGGGCCAACGTCCTGACTTTC
j_gene: TRBJ2-6
abundance: -
v_gene: TRBV20-1
d_gene: -

CDR3aa: CASKRTNTGEQYF
CDR3nt: TGTGCCAGTAAGAGGACTAATACTGGAGAGCAGTACTTC
j_gene: TRBJ2-7
abundance: few
v_gene: TRBV19
d_gene: -

CDR3aa: CASSLLEGAYEQYF
CDR3nt: TGCGCCAGCAGCTTGTTGGAGGGGGCCTACGAGCAGTACTTC
j_gene: TRBJ2-7
abundance: -
v_gene: TRBV5-1
d_gene: -

CDR3aa: CSARDRNSASTNEKLFF
CDR3nt: TGCAGTGCTAGAGACCGAAACTCGGCTTCAACTAATGAAAAACTGTTTTTT
j_gene: TRBJ1-4
abundance: -
v_gene: TRBV20-1
d_gene: -

CDR3aa: CASSRGGAMNTEAFF
CDR3nt: TGTGCCAGCAGCCGGGGGGGGGCGATGAACACTGAAGCTTTCTTT
j_gene: TRBJ1-1
abundance: few
v_gene: TRBV7-2
d_gene: -

CDR3aa: CASSISGASSYEQYF
CDR3nt: TGTGCCAGTAGTATTAGCGGGGCCAGCTCCTACGAGCAGTACTTC
j_gene: TRBJ2-7
abundance: many
v_gene: TRBV19
d_gene: TRBD2

CDR3aa: CASSPISPWDTGELFF
CDR3nt: TGTGCCAGCAGCCCAATATCCCCGTGGGACACCGGGGAGCTGTTTTTT
j_gene: TRBJ2-2
abundance: -
v_gene: TRBV7-3
d_gene: -

CDR3aa: CASSETDSPNTEAFF
CDR3nt: TGTGCCAGCTCAGAAACGGACAGTCCAAACACTGAAGCTTTCTTT
j_gene: TRBJ1-1
abundance: few
v_gene: TRBV18
d_gene: -

CDR3aa: CASSLDSYTGELFF
CDR3nt: TGTGCCAGCAGCTTAGACAGCTACACCGGGGAGCTGTTTTTT
j_gene: TRBJ2-2
abundance: -
v_gene: TRBV7-2
d_gene: -

CDR3aa: CASNLGASGTDTQYF
CDR3nt: TGTGCCAGCAACCTCGGGGCCTCAGGGACAGATACGCAGTATTTT
j_gene: TRBJ2-3
abundance: -
v_gene: TRBV9
d_gene: -

CDR3aa: CASSEAGSQPQHF
CDR3nt: TGTGCCAGCAGTGAAGCAGGGAGCCAGCCCCAGCATTTT
j_gene: TRBJ1-5
abundance: many
v_gene: TRBV2
d_gene: -

CDR3aa: CASSFGPSSYEQYF
CDR3nt: TGCGCCAGCAGCTTCGGGCCCTCCTCCTACGAGCAGTACTTC
j_gene: TRBJ2-7
abundance: many
v_gene: TRBV5-1
d_gene: -